The rows below give T cell receptor beta chains drawn from one sample of a study of blood T cell repertoires in COVID-19. Method: immunoSEQ multiplex PCR; TCRdb's copy keeps in-frame clones and lacks some. The sample holds approximately 250,000 clones, around 83% seen once. Sequenced: peripheral blood. The source is a man aged 35 to 55 with acute or convalescent COVID-19. The conserved cysteine and the conserved F or W are not part of the CDR3 here.

length	J	V	CDR3
15	TRBJ2-2	TRBV4-2	ASSQEVLAGRTGELF
12	TRBJ2-1	TRBV19	ASRSGTILNEQF
12	TRBJ2-7	TRBV5-1	ASQLAGGRDEQY
13	TRBJ2-5	TRBV2	ASRILAGGQETQY
9	TRBJ1-2	TRBV12-3/TRBV12-4	ASSWGGGYT
14	TRBJ1-4	TRBV12-5	ASGTRFGVSNEKLF
13	TRBJ2-6	TRBV7-6	ASSQTGGGANVLT
13	TRBJ2-3	TRBV6-4	ASSEGDRSTDTQY
12	TRBJ1-1	TRBV6-6	ASSRSGRGPEAF
10	TRBJ1-1	TRBV6-5	ASSLRGTEAF
11	TRBJ2-5	TRBV6-5	ASMASVQETQY
17	TRBJ2-4	TRBV3-1/TRBV3-2	ASSQATQAGGWFENIQY
13	TRBJ2-3	TRBV9	ASSVYGREADTQY
10	TRBJ1-2	TRBV29-1	SSWGVLWGYT
12	TRBJ1-1	TRBV18	ASSGGQGATEAF
14	TRBJ1-4	TRBV5-4	ASSLYPTGVDEKLF
13	TRBJ1-2	TRBV3-1/TRBV3-2	ASSQVQGESYGYT
14	TRBJ2-5	TRBV30	AWSVLLGTGGETQY
10	TRBJ2-6	TRBV29-1	SFQSGANVLT
13	TRBJ2-3	TRBV5-6	ASSLSGRGTDTQY